Below are 7 T cell receptor beta chains sequenced from a single sample in a study of blood T cell repertoires in COVID-19. Data came from immunoSEQ multiplex PCR; TCRdb stores just in-frame clones and leaves some out. This sample carries some 250,000 clones, around 85% of them seen once, and the ten largest clones take less than 15%. Material: peripheral blood. All receptors derive from a woman aged 30 to 39 with COVID-19, enrolled during active disease.

With regard to this clone: This same CDR3 is encoded by further DNA sequences in the sample. The CDR3 DNA follows: TGTGCCAGCAGCCTCAGGGAGAACACTGAAGCTTTCTTT. It encodes CASSLRENTEAFF. V gene TRBV3-1 (or the pseudogene TRBV3-2) combines with J gene TRBJ1-1; perhaps TRBD1 as D (5 bases). V was cut by 4 bases and J by 1 base, with 7 bases left in between. Germline-derived CDR1 and CDR2 are LGHDT and YNNKEL (reference sequence). The CDR3 runs to 13 residues.

The chain uses TRBV18 and TRBJ2-7, with D possibly TRBD1 on 6 matching bases. Germline CDR1 and CDR2: KGHSH and LQKENI. V lost 11 bases and J lost 4, with 18 bases in between. This CDR3 has 13 residues. The CDR3 DNA follows: TGTGCCGGTCGCAGGGGCCTAGAATACGAGCAGTACTTC. It encodes CAGRRGLEYEQYF.

The V and J genes are TRBV18 and TRBJ1-3; the match to TRBD1 covers 7 bases. V gave up 2 bases and J gave up 4 bases; unmatched junction bases: 5. This CDR3 region has 15 residues. Germline V gene lookup returns CDR1 KGHSH and CDR2 LQKENI. The CDR3 spells CASSPGTAAGNTIYF. As DNA, the CDR3 is TGTGCCAGCTCACCAGGGACAGCCGCGGGAAACACCATATATTTT.

This clone was seen a handful of times. The genes are TRBV19 and TRBJ1-1; 10 bases are shared with TRBD1. CDR1 LNHDA and CDR2 SQIVND come from the germline V gene (reference sequence). The CDR3 totals 16 residues. V lost 5 bases and J lost 3; bases outside the gene matches: 9. CDR3 in DNA: TGTGCCAGTAGTGCCGGGACAGGGGTCTACTACACTGAAGCTTTCTTT. Its translation: CASSAGTGVYYTEAFF. Full variable domain (rest looked up from reference TRBV19 and TRBJ1-1): DGGITQSPKYLFRKEGQNVTLSCEQNLNHDAMYWYRQDPGQGLRLIYYSQIVNDFQKGDIAEGYSVSREKKESFPLTVTSAQKNPTAFYLCASSAGTGVYYTEAFFGQGTRLTVV.

V gene TRBV28 combines with J gene TRBJ2-1; 8 bases are a match to TRBD2. CDR3 length: 16 residues. Germline CDR1 is MDHEN and CDR2 is SYDVKM. V shed 4 bases, J shed 3 bases, and the junction held 8 bases outside the gene matches. The CDR3 bases are TGTGCCAGCAGTTCCTCCGTCGGGAGGGACTACAATGAGCAGTTCTTC. This encodes CASSSSVGRDYNEQFF.

The chain uses TRBV3-1 (or the pseudogene TRBV3-2) and TRBJ1-1; possibly TRBD1 for D (5 bases). V was trimmed by 3 bases and J by 1 base, leaving 12 bases between them. The CDR3 extends over 15 amino acids. CDR1 is LGHDT, CDR2 YNNKEL, per germline (reference sequence). The DNA of the CDR3 is TGTGCCAGCAGCCAGGGACTGGGCCGGAACACTGAAGCTTTCTTT. This encodes CASSQGLGRNTEAFF.

The V and J genes are TRBV18 and TRBJ2-5; TRBD1 might be the D (6 bases). This CDR3 region has 16 residues. The V end was cut by 3 bases, the J end by 5 bases, with 19 bases between. Germline V gene sequence: CDR1 KGHSH, CDR2 LQKENI. Here the CDR3 reads CASSPDLSSGGETQYF. For the CDR3, the DNA is TGTGCCAGCTCACCGGATCTCAGTTCTGGGGGCGAGACCCAGTACTTC.